This is a list of T cell receptor beta chains from one sample in a study of blood T cells in healthy people across ages. TCRdb re-called the 5' RACE reads with MiXCR, one entry per CDR3 protein. Here the sample spans hundreds of thousands of distinct CDR3 sequences, roughly 58% being singletons. The sequenced sample was blood. These receptor sequences come from a man between 60 and 70 years old in good health. CDR3s include the opening cysteine and the closing phenylalanine or tryptophan. A D gene is named only where the DNA matches it firmly. The listing skips clone size in some rows; elsewhere it reads once, few, many or a size class.

V	size	J	D	DNA	CDR3
TRBV4-2	few	TRBJ2-4	TRBD2	TGTGCCAGCAGCCAAGGATCTAGCGGGGGGGAAAACATTCAGTACTTC	CASSQGSSGGENIQYF
TRBV5-1	many	TRBJ2-7	NA	TGTGCCAGCAGCTTAGACGCCTACGAGCAGTACTTC	CASSLDAYEQYF
TRBV5-1	NA	TRBJ2-5	TRBD1	TGCACCAGCAGCTACGCCGGGACAGGGGGAGAGACCCAGTACTTC	CTSSYAGTGGETQYF
TRBV5-6	NA	TRBJ2-1	NA	TGTGCCAGCAGCTTAATTCGGGAGCAGTTCTTC	CASSLIREQFF
TRBV2	NA	TRBJ1-6	TRBD1	TGTGCCAGCAGTGTTAGGGACAGGAATAGTAATTCACCCCTCCACTTT	CASSVRDRNSNSPLHF
TRBV2	NA	TRBJ1-5	TRBD1	TGTGCCACCACAAGCAGCGACAGGGCCCAGCCCCAGCATTTT	CATTSSDRAQPQHF
TRBV5-1	NA	TRBJ2-5	TRBD2	TGCGCCAGCACCCTAATTCCGGGACTAGCGGGGTCTAAAGAGACCCAGTACTTC	CASTLIPGLAGSKETQYF
TRBV7-2	NA	TRBJ2-3	TRBD2	TGTGCCAGCAGCCCGAGGGGACTAGCGGGGGGTCGGCCGCAGTATTTT	CASSPRGLAGGRPQYF
TRBV2	few	TRBJ2-1	TRBD2	TGTGCCAGCAGCTCACAGCGGGGGAGGAATGAGCAGTTCTTC	CASSSQRGRNEQFF
TRBV3-1	NA	TRBJ2-1	TRBD1	TGTGCCAGCAGCCGGGGACAGGGGTCAAGAAATGAGCAGTTCTTC	CASSRGQGSRNEQFF
TRBV14	NA	TRBJ2-7	NA	TGTGCCAGCAGCCGAGACTTGTCTTCGCGTGAGCAGTACTTC	CASSRDLSSREQYF
TRBV7-2	NA	TRBJ2-5	NA	TGTGCCAGCGTGAGCGTCGGAGAGACCCAGTACTTC	CASVSVGETQYF
TRBV2	NA	TRBJ2-7	TRBD2	TGTGCCAGCAAGTTTTCGGGGGGGAGTTACGAGCAGTACTTC	CASKFSGGSYEQYF
TRBV15	NA	TRBJ2-1	TRBD1	TGTGCCACCAGCACTGGGACAGGCTTCCATGAGCAGTTCTTC	CATSTGTGFHEQFF
TRBV4-1	NA	TRBJ2-2	TRBD1	TGCGCCAGCAGCCTAGGACAGGGGGCCTACACCGGGGAGCTGTTTTTT	CASSLGQGAYTGELFF
TRBV12-3/TRBV12-4	NA	TRBJ2-4	TRBD2	TGTGCCAGCAGTTTTGGTAGAGTGCTAGCGGGAGGGCCTGGGGTCAAAAACATTCAGTACTTC	CASSFGRVLAGGPGVKNIQYF
TRBV20-1	NA	TRBJ2-5	TRBD2	TGCAGTGCTAGCCCAGCGGGGCCCCAAGAGACCCAGTACTTC	CSASPAGPQETQYF
TRBV25-1	NA	TRBJ2-2	TRBD1	TGTGCCAGCAGCCCAGGACAGGTTAACACCGGGGAGCTGTTTTTT	CASSPGQVNTGELFF
TRBV29-1	NA	TRBJ2-1	TRBD2	TGCAGCGTTGACCCTAGCGGGGCCGACAATGAGCAGTTCTTC	CSVDPSGADNEQFF
TRBV7-8	NA	TRBJ1-6	TRBD1	TGTGCCAGCAGCTTAGTGGGGACAGTACTCCACTTT	CASSLVGTVLHF
TRBV7-2	few	TRBJ2-5	NA	TGTGCCAGCAGCTTAAACGGGGTCGGGATCCAGACCCAGTACTTC	CASSLNGVGIQTQYF
TRBV13	NA	TRBJ2-5	TRBD1	TGTGCCAGCAGCTCGAGACAGGGCGAGACCCAGTACTTC	CASSSRQGETQYF
TRBV7-8	NA	TRBJ2-5	TRBD2	TGTGCCAGCAGCCTGAGTGGGAGGGTTGAGCAGTACTTC	CASSLSGRVEQYF
TRBV6-1	NA	TRBJ1-1	TRBD1	TGTGCCAGCAGGGAGCTGACAGGGGGGTTGACTGAAGCTTTCTTT	CASRELTGGLTEAFF
TRBV28	once	TRBJ2-1	NA	TGTGCCAGCAGTTTATTGGAGGTCGGAAGGAATGAGCAGTTCTTC	CASSLLEVGRNEQFF
TRBV5-1	NA	TRBJ2-1	TRBD2	TGCGCCAGCAGCTTGGCCCCTGGCGGGGGGGCCCAGTTGAATGAGCAGTTCTTC	CASSLAPGGGAQLNEQFF
TRBV19	NA	TRBJ2-1	NA	TGTGCCAGTAGTTCCGATGCCGGGACTTCCCCCTACAATGAGCAGTTCTTC	CASSSDAGTSPYNEQFF
TRBV6-1	NA	TRBJ1-2	NA	TGTGCCAGCAGTGAAGGGGCGGCCTATGGCTACACCTTT	CASSEGAAYGYTF
TRBV12-3/TRBV12-4	NA	TRBJ2-7	NA	TGTGCCAGCAGTTTAAGCGGGACAGTCTACGAGCAGTACTTC	CASSLSGTVYEQYF
TRBV27	NA	TRBJ1-2	NA	TGTGCCAGCAGTCCCCGAGGCGATTGGACTAACTATGGCTACACCTTC	CASSPRGDWTNYGYTF
TRBV7-2	NA	TRBJ2-7	NA	TGTGCCAGCAGCCCCCTTGACGGGAGCTCCTACGAGCAGTACTTC	CASSPLDGSSYEQYF
TRBV20-1	NA	TRBJ2-4	TRBD1	TGCAGTGCGCCGACAGGGTTAGCCAAAAACATTCAGTACTTC	CSAPTGLAKNIQYF
TRBV28	few	TRBJ1-2	TRBD1	TGTGCCAGCAGTTCTCACTCCGGGACAGGGGTGTACTACACCTTC	CASSSHSGTGVYYTF
TRBV7-2	NA	TRBJ2-7	NA	TGTGCCAGCAGCTTTGGACCCCCCTACGAGCAGTACTTC	CASSFGPPYEQYF
TRBV4-2	NA	TRBJ1-6	NA	TGTGCCAGCAGCGCTACTCAGGGAGAGAAGAATAATTCACCCCTCCACTTT	CASSATQGEKNNSPLHF
TRBV3-1	NA	TRBJ2-4	TRBD1	TGTGCCAGCAGCCAAGATCTCGGGACAGGGATGTACTTC	CASSQDLGTGMYF
TRBV6-2/TRBV6-3	NA	TRBJ1-1	TRBD1	TGTGCCAGCAACAGGGGAGGTACCAACACTGAAGCTTTCTTT	CASNRGGTNTEAFF
TRBV7-9	NA	TRBJ1-2	NA	TGTGCCAGCAGCTTAGCACAGCCTAACTATGGCTACACCTTC	CASSLAQPNYGYTF
TRBV5-6	NA	TRBJ1-4	NA	TGTGCCAGCAGCTCCCCGACTAATGAAAAACTGTTTTTT	CASSSPTNEKLFF
TRBV11-2	NA	TRBJ2-3	TRBD2	TGTGCCAGCAGCTCCCAAGGACTAGCGGGCACAGATACGCAGTATTTT	CASSSQGLAGTDTQYF